These 10 T cell receptor beta chains were all obtained from the same sample, sequenced in a study of OX40 agonist ivuxolimab in advanced cancers. Receptor amplification or capture employed the immunoSEQ multiplex PCR assay. Held by TCRdb, this immuneACCESS table contains in-frame sequences only and omits some clones. Under half of the omission traces to an unresolved V gene where checked; the cause of the rest is unknown. In this sample the table shows around 70,000 clones, less than 90% of which occur a single time. The biggest ten clones account for around 0.77% of the sample. The sample in question was CD4+ or CD8+ T cells sorted from blood, obtained in a trial of the OX40 agonist ivuxolimab. The receptor set was obtained from an adult with an advanced solid tumor such as melanoma, head and neck, liver or kidney cancer.

The chain is built from TRBV7-3 and TRBJ2-5, with a weak D call TRBD1 (6 bases). The better agreement between TRBJ2-7 and the DNA end casts doubt on the J call. The germline V gene encodes CDR1 SGHTA and CDR2 FQGTGA. The CDR3 length is 14 residues. CDR3 sequence: CASSQDRPGYEQYF. DNA of the CDR3: TGTGCCAGCAGCCAGGACAGACCCGGGTACGAGCAGTACTTC.

The gene calls are TRBV5-5 and TRBJ1-3; D unresolved. V was clipped by 0 bases and J by 0 bases, with 10 bases between them. The CDR3 consists of 16 residues. Germline V CDR1 and CDR2: SGHKS, YYEKEE (reference sequence). CDR3 region: CASSLAPGNSGNTIYF. Written as DNA, the CDR3 is TGTGCCAGCAGCTTGGCCCCGGGAAACTCTGGAAACACCATATATTTT.

The chain is built from TRBV27 and TRBJ2-4; D might be TRBD1 (6 bases). V was trimmed by 0 bases and J by 4 bases, leaving 7 bases between them. CDR3 length: 14 residues. The germline gives CDR1 MNHEY, CDR2 SMNVEV (reference sequence). CDR3 DNA: TGTGCCAGCAGTTTATCGGACAGTAAAAACATTCAGTACTTC. Translating gives CASSLSDSKNIQYF.

The V call is TRBV15, the J call TRBJ2-5; perhaps TRBD1 as D (6 bases). This CDR3 region has 15 residues. V lost 2 bases and J lost 3, with 13 bases in between. Germline CDR1 LNHNV, CDR2 YYDKDF (reference sequence). As DNA, the CDR3 is TGTGCCACCAGCAGATCCGGGACACAAGAAGAGACCCAGTACTTC. This codes for CATSRSGTQEETQYF.

This rearrangement joins TRBV29-1 to TRBJ1-1; 11 nucleotides agree with TRBD1. Germline CDR1 SQVTM, CDR2 ANQGSEA. This CDR3 has 15 residues. V was pared by 5 bases and J by 1 base, with 6 bases of the junction left unmatched. The CDR3 region is CSVQGDRGSNTEAFF. The CDR3 region has the DNA TGCAGCGTTCAAGGGGACAGGGGGTCGAACACTGAAGCTTTCTTT.

The chain uses TRBV5-5 and TRBJ2-4; D possibly matches TRBD1 or TRBD2 (5 bases each). The length of the CDR3 is 14 residues. The germline V gene has CDR1 SGHKS and CDR2 YYEKEE (reference sequence). V was shortened by 2 bases and J by 5 bases, with 11 bases between the two germline ends. This chain's CDR3 is CASSFDGAQNIQYF. The CDR3 nucleotides are TGTGCCAGCAGCTTTGACGGGGCACAAAACATTCAGTACTTC.

The V call is TRBV19, the J call TRBJ2-2; tentative D call: TRBD2 (5 bases). Trimming pared 9 bases from V and 5 bases from J, leaving 10 bases between. Germline V gene data show CDR1 as LNHDA and CDR2 as SQIVND (reference sequence). The CDR3 covers 12 residues. The CDR3 region has the DNA TGTGCCAGCACTAGGGTTACCGGGGAGCTGTTTTTT. Residues: CASTRVTGELFF. Drawing the rest from reference TRBV19 and TRBJ2-2, the complete variable domain is DGGITQSPKYLFRKEGQNVTLSCEQNLNHDAMYWYRQDPGQGLRLIYYSQIVNDFQKGDIAEGYSVSREKKESFPLTVTSAQKNPTAFYLCASTRVTGELFFGEGSRLTVL.

The chain has TRBV4-1 and TRBJ2-5, with D possibly TRBD2 on 6 matching bases. Germline V lookup: CDR1 MGHRA, CDR2 YSYEKL. With 0 bases removed from V and 1 base from J, the gap between germline ends came to 18 bases. CDR3 length: 18 amino acids. The CDR3 spells CASSQDRGSAGGQETQYF. The CDR3 DNA reads TGCGCCAGCAGCCAAGATCGTGGAAGCGCCGGGGGCCAAGAGACCCAGTACTTC.

The table lists this clone with a count of one. V is TRBV5-1 and J is TRBJ2-3, with TRBD2 as a possible D gene (5 bases). CDR1 SGHRS and CDR2 YFSETQ come from the germline V gene. Trimming pared 2 bases from V and 3 bases from J, leaving 10 bases between. The CDR3 runs 14 residues. DNA for the CDR3: TGCGCCAGCAGCTTCGGTGGGAGAACAGATACGCAGTATTTT. Encoded protein: CASSFGGRTDTQYF.

This chain links TRBV10-3 with TRBJ2-1; D tentatively fits TRBD1 or TRBD2 (5 bases each). The CDR3 extends over 14 amino acids. Trimming took off 8 bases at V and 5 bases at J, with 16 bases between the two ends. Germline values: CDR1 ENHRY, CDR2 SYGVKD. CDR3 coding DNA: TGTGCCATCGGCCGGGACGGAGTACACAATGAGCAGTTCTTC. Protein: CAIGRDGVHNEQFF.